The entry that follows covers one T cell receptor (beta chain) sequence. TCRdb's table, derived via immunoSEQ multiplex PCR, lists solely in-frame clones and lacks some. This repertoire shows about 64,000 clones, more than 75% found once; its top ten account for 3.8%. Recipients received nonmyeloablative bone marrow transplants from related graft donors, with transient mixed chimerism. The data stem from a study of Tregs in tolerant kidney transplant recipients. CDR1 MNHEY and CDR2 SMNVEV come from the germline V gene (reference sequence). The CDR3 contains 13 residues. V trimming: 8 bases; J trimming: 4 bases; junction bases outside the gene matches: 7.

The sequence was obtained from a human patient who received a combined kidney and bone marrow transplant. Some T cells may have originated in the graft donor. The chain carries TRBV27 and TRBJ2-7; 8 nucleotides match TRBD2. The sequences come from CD4+ T cells from blood (PBMCs), collected 6 months after the transplant. This CDR3 is CASFREGSYEQYF. Written as DNA, the CDR3 is TGTGCCAGCTTCCGGGAGGGGTCGTACGAGCAGTACTTC.